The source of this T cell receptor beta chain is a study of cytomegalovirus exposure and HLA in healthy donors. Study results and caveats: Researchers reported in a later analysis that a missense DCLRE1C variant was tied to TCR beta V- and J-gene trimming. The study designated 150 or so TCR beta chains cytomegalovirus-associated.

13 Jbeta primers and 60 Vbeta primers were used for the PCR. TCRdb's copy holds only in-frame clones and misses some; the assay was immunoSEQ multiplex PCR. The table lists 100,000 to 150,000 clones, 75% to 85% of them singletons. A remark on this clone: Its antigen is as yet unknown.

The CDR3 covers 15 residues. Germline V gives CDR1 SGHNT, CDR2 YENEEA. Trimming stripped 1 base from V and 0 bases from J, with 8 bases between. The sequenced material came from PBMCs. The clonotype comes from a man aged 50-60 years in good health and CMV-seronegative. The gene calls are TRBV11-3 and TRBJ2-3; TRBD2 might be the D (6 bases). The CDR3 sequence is CASSLGGESTDTQYF. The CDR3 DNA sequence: TGTGCCAGCAGCTTAGGGGGGGAGAGCACAGATACGCAGTATTTT.